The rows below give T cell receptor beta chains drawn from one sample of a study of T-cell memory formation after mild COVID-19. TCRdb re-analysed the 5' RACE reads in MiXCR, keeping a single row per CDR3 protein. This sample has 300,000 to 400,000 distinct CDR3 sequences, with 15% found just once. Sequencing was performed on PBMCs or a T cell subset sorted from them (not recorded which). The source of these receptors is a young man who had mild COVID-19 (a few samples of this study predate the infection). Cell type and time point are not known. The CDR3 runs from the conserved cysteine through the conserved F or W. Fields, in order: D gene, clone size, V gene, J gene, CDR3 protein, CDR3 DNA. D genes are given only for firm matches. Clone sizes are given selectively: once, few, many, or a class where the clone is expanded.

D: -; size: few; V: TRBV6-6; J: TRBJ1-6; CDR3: CASSYDSPLHF; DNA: TGTGCCAGCAGTTACGACTCACCCCTCCACTTT
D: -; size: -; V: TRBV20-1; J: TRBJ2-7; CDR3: CSARVGGGASYEQYF; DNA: TGCAGTGCTAGAGTTGGAGGGGGGGCCTCCTACGAGCAGTACTTC
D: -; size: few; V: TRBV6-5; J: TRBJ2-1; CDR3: CASSYASGSYEQFF; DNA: TGTGCCAGCAGTTACGCGAGCGGTTCTTACGAGCAGTTCTTC
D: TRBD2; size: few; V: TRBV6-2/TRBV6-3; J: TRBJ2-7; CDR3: CASSNPKLAGKYEQYF; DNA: TGTGCCAGCAGCAACCCTAAGCTAGCGGGGAAGTACGAGCAGTACTTC
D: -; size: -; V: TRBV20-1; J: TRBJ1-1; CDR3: CSAPTGFGAFF; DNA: TGCAGTGCTCCCACAGGTTTTGGCGCTTTCTTT
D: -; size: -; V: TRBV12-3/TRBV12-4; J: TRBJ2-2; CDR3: CASSPALLRRTGELFF; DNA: TGTGCCAGCAGTCCGGCCCTACTTAGACGCACCGGGGAGCTGTTTTTT
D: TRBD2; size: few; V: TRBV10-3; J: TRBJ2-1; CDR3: CAGPSGGSYNEQFF; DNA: TGTGCCGGCCCGAGCGGGGGGTCTTACAATGAGCAGTTCTTC
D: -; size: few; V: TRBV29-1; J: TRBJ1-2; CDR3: CSVEPQGPGYTF; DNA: TGCAGCGTTGAACCTCAGGGTCCTGGCTACACCTTC
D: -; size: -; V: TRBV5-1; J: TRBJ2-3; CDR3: CASSFSGPSTDTQYF; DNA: TGCGCCAGCAGCTTTAGCGGCCCGAGCACAGATACGCAGTATTTT
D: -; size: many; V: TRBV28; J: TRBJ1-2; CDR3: CASSSSSYGYTF; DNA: TGTGCCAGCAGTTCCTCTTCTTATGGCTACACCTTC
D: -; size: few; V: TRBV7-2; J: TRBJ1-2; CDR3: CASSLWVENYGYTF; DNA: TGTGCCAGCAGCCTGTGGGTGGAGAACTATGGCTACACCTTC
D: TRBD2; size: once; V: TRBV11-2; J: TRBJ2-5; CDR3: CASSLIAGGLETQYF; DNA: TGTGCCAGCAGCTTAATCGCGGGGGGATTGGAGACCCAGTACTTC
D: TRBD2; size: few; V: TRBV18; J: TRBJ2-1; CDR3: CASARDYLFNEQFF; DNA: TGTGCCAGCGCTCGGGACTACCTTTTCAATGAGCAGTTCTTC
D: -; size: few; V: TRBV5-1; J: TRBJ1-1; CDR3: CASSLALGGGGNTEAFF; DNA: TGCGCCAGCAGCTTGGCCCTCGGGGGAGGAGGGAACACTGAAGCTTTCTTT
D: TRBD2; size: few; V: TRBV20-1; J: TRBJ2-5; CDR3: CSASLLAGGETQYF; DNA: TGCAGTGCTAGCCTACTAGCCGGGGGGGAGACCCAGTACTTC
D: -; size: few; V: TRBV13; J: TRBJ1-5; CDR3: CASSSGVTDQPQHF; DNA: TGTGCCAGCAGCTCGGGAGTTACGGATCAGCCCCAGCATTTT
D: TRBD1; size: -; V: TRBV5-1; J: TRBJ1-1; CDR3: CASSSRTGGVTEAFF; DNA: TGCGCCAGCAGCTCAAGGACAGGGGGCGTCACTGAAGCTTTCTTT
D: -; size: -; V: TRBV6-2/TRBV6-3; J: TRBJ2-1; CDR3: CASSKLEYNEQFF; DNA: TGTGCCAGCAGCAAGCTCGAGTACAATGAGCAGTTCTTC
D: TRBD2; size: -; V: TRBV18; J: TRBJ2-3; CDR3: CASSLLPGLAGSDTQYF; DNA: TGTGCCAGCTCACTCCTACCGGGACTAGCGGGGTCAGATACGCAGTATTTT
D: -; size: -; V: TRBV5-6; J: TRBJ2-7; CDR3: CASSPEGAYEQYF; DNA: TGTGCCAGCAGCCCGGAAGGGGCCTACGAGCAGTACTTC